The following is a T cell receptor beta chain sequence with its context. Its cognate antigen has yet to be identified. The data stem from a study of monozygotic twins with inflammatory bowel disease (dated by TCRdb to between 2019 and 2020). General notes on the study: The complete study included about 28 monozygotic twin pairs: 19 IBD-discordant Danish pairs and nine German pairs, of which four were IBD-concordant and five were IBD-discordant. The search for disease-associated traits relied mainly on comparing IBD patients with their genetically identical healthy co-twins within discordant pairs. Each individual had, on average, about 151 000 unique TCRalpha sequences and 181 000 unique TCRbeta sequences available for analysis. What the work shows at the level of the full study, not this receptor alone: The results gave no support for a single strong signal or clonotype linked to IBD. Because patients were on differing immunosuppressive treatments, the repertoires may have picked up extra background noise and inter-individual variability. TCRbeta repertoire diversity, by inverse Simpson index, was decreased in IBD patients compared with their healthy co-twins. No difference in repertoire similarity was observed between concordant and discordant twins, possibly owing to limited statistical power. IBD patients shared fewer clonotypes with other individuals than healthy twins did, most markedly in patients showing signs of disease activity. The analysis was unable to tell apart different T cell subtypes.

A roughly 2.7 ml peripheral blood sample was drawn into PAXgene tubes per donor and stored at -80°C. Without T cell sorting, total RNA was isolated from whole blood using the PAXgene blood miRNA kit on an automated QIAcube. Peripheral blood from monozygotic twin pairs concordant or discordant for inflammatory bowel disease was subjected to deep TCRalpha and TCRbeta repertoire profiling with unique molecular barcoding. Smoking habits were recorded for all twin pairs, and each individual was classified as a current, former or never smoker. The library was obtained by 5' RACE. Each TCR library was prepared from about 3.5 ug of total RNA. cDNA was synthesized with SMARTScribe reverse transcriptase in eight separate reactions per sample. Unique molecular identifiers containing a 6-nucleotide sample barcode were introduced through template switching during cDNA synthesis. Amplification of TCRalpha and TCRbeta cDNA involved two nested PCRs of approximately 17 and 9 cycles, and each PCR was followed by bead purification. Before amplification, the cDNA was both treated with uracil DNA-glycosylase and purified with the QIAquick PCR purification kit. The second PCR added Illumina TruSeq-compatible adapters along with sample-specific barcodes. Library quality and concentration were assessed using TapeStation and Qubit, and approximately 5 ng of each library was pooled. Sequencing of pooled libraries was carried out on an Illumina HiSeq2500 single-index Rapid Run using 2 x 100 bp reads and custom sequencing primers. Per the source publication's procedure: UMI-based consensus assembly with MiGEC version 1.2.6 was used to correct PCR and sequencing errors. MiXCR version 2.1.1 was used to carry out V(D)J alignment, clonotype assembly and CDR3 extraction. To normalise gene usage, clonotype sharing and MAIT/NKT TCR abundance, the top 1000, 10 000 and 20 000 clonotypes in each sample were analysed. After downsampling to 27 000 UMIs, diversity was calculated as the inverse Simpson index using the vegan R package. Statistical testing used paired Mann-Whitney U tests on the discordant twin pairs and applied Benjamini-Hochberg correction for multiple testing. TCRdb reprocessed the reads, and each CDR3 protein sequence is entered once, without DNA. Here the V and J calls rest on TCRdb's processing, not on the authors' analysis. The sample's own table lists about 93,000 distinct CDR3 sequences. Clones ranked in the top ten supply about 8% of the sample.

Spanning cysteine to phenylalanine, the CDR3 consists of 13 amino acids. No DNA was logged. CDR1 and CDR2, looked up from the germline V gene, are SGHRS and YFSETQ. This TCR was sampled from a human donor with ulcerative colitis or Crohn's disease, or a healthy co-twin of an affected twin (not recorded which). Sequencing was done on a sample of blood. The chain couples TRBV5-1 to TRBJ1-1; TCRdb's assignment of TRBD1 cannot be checked, as there is no DNA. This receptor carries the CDR3 CASRAWGDTEAFF.